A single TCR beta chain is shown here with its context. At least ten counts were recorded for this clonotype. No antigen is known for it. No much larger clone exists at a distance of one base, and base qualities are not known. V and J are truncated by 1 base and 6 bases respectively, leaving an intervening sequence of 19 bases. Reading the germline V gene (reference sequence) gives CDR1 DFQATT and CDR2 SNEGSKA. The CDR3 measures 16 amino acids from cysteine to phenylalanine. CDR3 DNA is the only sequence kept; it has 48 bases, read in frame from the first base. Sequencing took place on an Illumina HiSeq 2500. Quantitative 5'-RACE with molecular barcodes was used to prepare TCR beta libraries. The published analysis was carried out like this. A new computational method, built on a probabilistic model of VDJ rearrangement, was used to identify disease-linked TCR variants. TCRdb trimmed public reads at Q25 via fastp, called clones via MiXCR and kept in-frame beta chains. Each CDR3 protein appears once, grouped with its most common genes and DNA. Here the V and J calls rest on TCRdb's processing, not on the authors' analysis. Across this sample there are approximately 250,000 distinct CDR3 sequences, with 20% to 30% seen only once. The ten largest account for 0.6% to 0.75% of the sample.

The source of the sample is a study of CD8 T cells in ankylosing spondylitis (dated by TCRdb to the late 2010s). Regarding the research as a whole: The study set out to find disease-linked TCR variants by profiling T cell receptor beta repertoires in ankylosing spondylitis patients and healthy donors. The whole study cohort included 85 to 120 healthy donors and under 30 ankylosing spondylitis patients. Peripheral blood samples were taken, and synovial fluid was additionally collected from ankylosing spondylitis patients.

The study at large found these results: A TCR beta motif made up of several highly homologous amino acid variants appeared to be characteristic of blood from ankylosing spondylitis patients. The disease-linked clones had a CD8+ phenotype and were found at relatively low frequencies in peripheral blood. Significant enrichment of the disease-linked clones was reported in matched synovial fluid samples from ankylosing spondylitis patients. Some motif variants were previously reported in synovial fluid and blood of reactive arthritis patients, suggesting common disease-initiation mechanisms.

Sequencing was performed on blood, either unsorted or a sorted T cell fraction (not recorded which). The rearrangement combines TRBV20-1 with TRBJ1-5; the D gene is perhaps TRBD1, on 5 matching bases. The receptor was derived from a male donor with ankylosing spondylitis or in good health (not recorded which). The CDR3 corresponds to CSARGDSPVKGQPQHF. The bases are TGCAGTGCTAGAGGCGACAGTCCCGTGAAGGGTCAGCCCCAGCATTTT.